This note documents a single TCR beta chain sequence. This record comes from a study of Graves' ophthalmopathy and Graves' hyperthyroidism. RNA transcripts yielded amplified TCR beta CDR3 regions. HTBI primers served in a first-round RT-PCR, which a second-round multiplex PCR followed. Each CDR3 protein is one row after TCRdb ran MiXCR on the multiplex PCR reads. This table holds approximately 1.2 million distinct CDR3 sequences, about two fifths found once. Germline V gene lookup returns CDR1 MNHEY and CDR2 SVGEGT. The ends lost 4 bases at V and 2 bases at J; junction bases unmatched: 8. The CDR3 covers 16 residues.

The V call is TRBV6-2 or TRBV6-3, the J call TRBJ1-5; 7 nucleotides match TRBD1. The source is an adult man with Graves' hyperthyroidism. The sequenced sample consisted of peripheral blood or thyroid tissue (not recorded which). The CDR3 reads CASSLQQGFGNQPQHF. The CDR3 bases are TGTGCCAGCAGTTTACAACAGGGGTTCGGCAATCAGCCCCAGCATTTT.